Listed here are 17 T cell receptor beta chains from one sample, sequenced in a study of sequential checkpoint blockade in melanoma. Treatment described: randomized to nivolumab then ipilimumab (arm A) or the reverse (arm B). Using immunoSEQ multiplex PCR, the repertoire was profiled, and TCRdb retains in-frame clones only, with some absent. Of over 2,000 clones listed, about 22% are singletons. Specimen: tumor tissue (inferred from file names), collected from a patient given nivolumab and ipilimumab in sequence. The receptor source for this set is a human donor with melanoma.

For the CDR3, the DNA is TGTGCCAGTAGTCGACAGGACCCACGTGAAGCTTTCTTT. It is translated as CASSRQDPREAFF. The chain recombines TRBV19 with TRBJ1-1; the D gene is possibly TRBD1 (6 bases). Germline CDR1 LNHDA, CDR2 SQIVND (reference sequence). The CDR3 covers 13 residues. Trimming took off 5 bases at V and 7 bases at J, with 14 bases between the two ends.

The chain carries TRBV29-1 and TRBJ1-2; tentative D call: TRBD1 (5 bases). The CDR3 is made up of 13 amino acids. Per germline, CDR1 SQVTM and CDR2 ANQGSEA. With 3 bases removed from V and 6 bases from J, the gap between germline ends came to 14 bases. CDR3 loop: CSVESGRSHGYTF. The CDR3 nucleotides are TGCAGCGTTGAGTCAGGGCGTAGTCATGGCTACACCTTC.

The V gene is TRBV6-8, the J gene TRBJ2-2, with a possible D match to TRBD1 (5 bases). CDR1 is MNHGY and CDR2 is SAAAGT in the germline V gene. V dropped 0 bases and J dropped 0 bases, with 8 bases sitting between them. CDR3 length: 16 amino acids. The CDR3 sequence: CASSYSGVSNTGELFF. For the CDR3, the DNA is TGTGCCAGCAGTTACTCAGGGGTCTCGAACACCGGGGAGCTGTTTTTT.

This clone was picked up many times. The genes are TRBV11-3 and TRBJ2-1; D could derive from TRBD1 or TRBD2 (5 bases each). The CDR3 extends over 15 amino acids. In germline, CDR1 is SGHNT, CDR2 YENEEA. V was trimmed by 5 bases and J by 4 bases, leaving 15 bases between them. DNA of the CDR3: TGTGCCAGCAGCACCAATGGATGGGGGTACAATGAGCAGTTCTTC. Translating it yields CASSTNGWGYNEQFF.

In this sample, this clone turned up many times. This chain connects TRBV11-3 to TRBJ1-2; no clear D. The CDR3 extends over 19 amino acids. Germline assignment: CDR1 SGHNT and CDR2 YENEEA. V shed 5 bases and J shed 0 bases, with 25 bases lying between them. CDR3: CASSPAGWASLPSNYGYTF. CDR3 nucleotides: TGTGCCAGCAGCCCCGCCGGTTGGGCCTCTCTACCCTCTAACTATGGCTACACCTTC.

This rearrangement joins TRBV18 to TRBJ2-2; D perhaps matches TRBD1 (6 bases). The V and J ends lost 4 bases and 4 bases respectively, with 10 bases between them. CDR3 length: 14 residues. Germline CDR1 KGHSH, CDR2 LQKENI. In DNA form, the CDR3 reads TGTGCCAGCTCACAAGGGGGAGCCACCGGGGAGCTGTTTTTT. Translating it yields CASSQGGATGELFF.

The V gene is TRBV12-5, the J gene TRBJ2-1; TRBD2 agrees at 15 bases. Germline V gene data show CDR1 as LGHNT and CDR2 as FRNRAP. The length of the CDR3 is 15 residues. J gave up 7 bases and V 5 bases, and 3 bases lay outside the gene matches. CDR3 loop: CASGQGLAGGNEQFF. CDR3 DNA sequence: TGTGCTAGTGGTCAAGGACTAGCGGGAGGGAATGAGCAGTTCTTC. Filled out from reference TRBV12-5 and TRBJ2-1, the complete variable domain reads DARVTQTPRHKVTEMGQEVTMRCQPILGHNTVFWYRQTMMQGLELLAYFRNRAPLDDSGMPKDRFSAEMPDATLATLKIQPSEPRDSAVYFCASGQGLAGGNEQFFGPGTRLTVL.

This clone was recorded a few times. This chain connects TRBV6-8 to TRBJ1-6, with D tentatively TRBD1 (5 bases). Per the germline V gene, CDR1 is MNHGY and CDR2 is SAAAGT. CDR3 length: 13 residues. Trimming shortened V by 10 bases and J by 8 bases, and 15 bases separated the two germline ends. The CDR3 DNA follows: TGTGCCACCAGACAGCGGTTGGATTCACCCCTCCACTTT. It encodes CATRQRLDSPLHF.

The gene calls are TRBV15 and TRBJ2-5; D is tentatively TRBD1 or TRBD2 (5 bases each). Between the trimmed V and J ends, which lost 0 bases and 1 base, there was a span of 9 bases. Germline CDR1 and CDR2: LNHNV and YYDKDF (reference sequence). CDR3 length: 15 residues. The CDR3 DNA reads as TGTGCCACCAGCAGAGACCCCGGGGCCCAAGAGACCCAGTACTTC. Its translation: CATSRDPGAQETQYF.

This clone is medium-sized (0.01 to 0.1%). This rearrangement joins TRBV11-3 to TRBJ1-2; weak D call: TRBD1 (5 bases). CDR1 SGHNT and CDR2 YENEEA come from the germline V gene. The CDR3 has 16 amino acids. V dropped 4 bases and J dropped 0 bases, with 15 bases sitting between them. CDR3 bases: TGTGCCAGCAGCTCCCCCATCGGGGCCACTAACTATGGCTACACCTTC. This gives the protein CASSSPIGATNYGYTF.

This chain links TRBV12-5 with TRBJ1-3; 9 bases match TRBD1. The CDR3 runs 17 residues. J gave up 0 bases and V 8 bases, and 11 bases lay outside the gene matches. Germline values: CDR1 LGHNT, CDR2 FRNRAP. CDR3 in amino acids: CASRFGTGLSSGNTIYF. DNA of the CDR3: TGTGCTAGTAGGTTTGGGACAGGGCTAAGCTCTGGAAACACCATATATTTT.

Within the sample, this clone is medium-sized (0.01 to 0.1%). This chain connects TRBV6-8 to TRBJ1-1; D uncertain. CDR3 length equals 12 residues. Germline-derived CDR1 and CDR2 are MNHGY and SAAAGT. V was trimmed by 7 bases and J by 5 bases, leaving 11 bases between them. CDR3 in amino acids: CASTRRATEAFF. The DNA of the CDR3 is TGTGCCAGCACCCGACGGGCAACTGAAGCTTTCTTT.

This chain joins TRBV25-1 and TRBJ2-1, with D tentatively TRBD1 or TRBD2 (5 bases each). Germline lookup yields CDR1 MGHDK and CDR2 SYGVNS. The V and J ends lost 2 bases and 0 bases respectively, with 17 bases between them. There are 18 residues in the CDR3. The CDR3 DNA reads as TGTGCCAGCAGTGAACCAAAGAGGGCAGGGAGCTCCTACAATGAGCAGTTCTTC. Amino acid sequence: CASSEPKRAGSSYNEQFF.

By sample fraction, this clone is medium-sized. The genes are TRBV11-3 and TRBJ2-2, with TRBD1 identical over 7 bases. CDR1 is SGHNT and CDR2 is YENEEA in the germline V gene. The CDR3 length is 15 residues. With 5 bases clipped from V and 4 bases from J, the junction kept 7 bases outside the gene matches. CDR3 protein: CASSLPDRATGELFF. CDR3 sequence (DNA): TGTGCCAGCAGCCTTCCCGACAGGGCCACCGGGGAGCTGTTTTTT.

This clone was picked up many times. This chain uses TRBV11-3 with TRBJ2-2; 8 bases line up with TRBD1. The CDR3 runs to 16 residues. CDR1 and CDR2 (germline): SGHNT, YENEEA. The trim removed 1 base at V and 4 bases at J, leaving 5 bases unmatched. CDR3 bases: TGTGCCAGCAGCTTAGGCTCTGACAGGGGCACCGGGGAGCTGTTTTTT. This codes for CASSLGSDRGTGELFF.

This clone showed up just a few times. This CDR3 is also generated by other DNA sequences in the sample. J is TRBJ1-5 and V is TRBV28; D is undetermined. V was trimmed by 2 bases and J by 4 bases, leaving 6 bases between them. The germline V gene encodes CDR1 MDHEN and CDR2 SYDVKM. The CDR3 contains 13 residues. CDR3 sequence: CASSLISNQPQHF. Here the CDR3 DNA reads TGTGCCAGCAGTTTAATATCGAATCAGCCCCAGCATTTT.

The V gene is TRBV14, the J gene TRBJ1-1; D call uncertain. Trimming took 5 bases from V and 3 from J, leaving 19 bases between them. Germline-derived CDR1 and CDR2 are SGHDN and FVKESK. The CDR3 contains 16 residues. The CDR3 coding sequence is TGTGCCAGCAGCAAGGACCCTCCCAAGCATGACACTGAAGCTTTCTTT. It codes for CASSKDPPKHDTEAFF.